Below are 27 T cell receptor beta chains sequenced from a single sample in a study of regulatory T cells in long-lasting Graves disease. Time point specified: newly diagnosed GD, antithyroid drugs for less than 3 months. RNA extracted from PBMCs served as the sequencing template. Relying on iRepertoire HTBI primers and Arm-PCR of CDR3 regions, the team built TCR beta libraries. MiXCR, run by TCRdb on the multiplex PCR reads, gives a single entry per CDR3 protein. Of fewer than 650,000 distinct CDR3 sequences in the sample, 16% were seen once. This same sample was also part of a study on T cells in Graves' hyperthyroidism and ophthalmopathy.

Sequencing was performed on peripheral blood mononuclear cells (PBMCs), taken at new diagnosis, from a patient treated with antithyroid drugs. These receptors were collected from a young man with Graves disease.

This clonotype was picked up many times. This chain joins TRBV5-1 and TRBJ2-7, with 7 bases lining up with TRBD2. This CDR3 is 18 amino acids long. J was trimmed by 3 bases and V by 0 bases; bases with no gene match: 15. Germline values: CDR1 SGHRS, CDR2 YFSETQ. CDR3: CASSLAGLAAAGVYEQYF. The CDR3 nucleotides are TGCGCCAGCAGCTTGGCTGGGCTAGCGGCAGCAGGAGTCTACGAGCAGTACTTC.

This clonotype appeared a few times. At one boundary the junction diverges from the germline segment, which might be a read error. CDR3 protein: CASSALGGRVSFWFF. CDR3 coding DNA: TGCGCCAGCAGTGCTCTGGGCGGGAGGGTGTCATTCTGGTTCTTC. The V and J genes are TRBV6-9 and TRBJ2-1; TRBD2 agrees at 9 bases. Germline V gene lookup returns CDR1 MNHGY and CDR2 SVAAGI. The CDR3 loop spans 15 amino acids.

This clonotype showed up just a few times. The CDR3 end shows no conserved phenylalanine or tryptophan, and so a read error is likely. The chain employs TRBV11-2 and TRBJ2-5; a possible D gene is TRBD1 (5 bases). CDR1 is SGHAT, CDR2 FQNNGV, per germline. Trimming shortened V by 0 bases and J by 5 bases, and 13 bases separated the two germline ends. This CDR3 region has 15 residues. The CDR3 sequence is CASSLDERGWETQYL. DNA of the CDR3: TGTGCCAGCAGCTTAGATGAAAGGGGCTGGGAGACCCAGTACCTC.

This clonotype appeared many times. The chain is built from TRBV6-1 and TRBJ2-7; D gene ambiguous. CDR1 is MNHNS, CDR2 SASEGT, per germline. This CDR3 contains 14 residues. Trimming took 1 base from V and 1 from J, leaving 8 bases between them. The CDR3 region is CASSEVGRSYEQYF. The CDR3, as DNA: TGTGCCAGCAGTGAAGTGGGCCGTTCCTACGAGCAGTACTTC.

This clonotype was counted between two and nine times. This chain uses TRBV7-2 with TRBJ2-7; 10 bases line up with TRBD2. V gave up 0 bases and J gave up 5 bases; unmatched junction bases: 4. Germline lookup yields CDR1 SGHTA and CDR2 FQGNSA. The CDR3 totals 15 residues. In nucleotides, the CDR3 is TGTGCCAGCAGCTTAGCGAAGCGGGAGGGCCACGAGCAGTACTTC. As protein: CASSLAKREGHEQYF. Full variable domain (rest looked up from reference TRBV7-2 and TRBJ2-7): GAGVSQSPSNKVTEKGKDVELRCDPISGHTALYWYRQSLGQGLEFLIYFQGNSAPDKSGLPSDRFSAERTGGSVSTLTIQRTQQEDSAVYLCASSLAKREGHEQYFGPGTRLTVT.

This clonotype was recorded at least ten times. The chain has TRBV11-3 and TRBJ2-1; the match to TRBD1 covers 10 bases. The V and J ends lost 4 bases and 2 bases, in that order; junction bases with no gene match: 5. This CDR3 spans 16 amino acids. Looked up from germline, CDR1 is SGHNT and CDR2 is YENEEA. The CDR3 nucleotides read TGTGCCAGCAGCTCTCGACAGGGGGCTACCTACAATGAGCAGTTCTTC. Encoded protein: CASSSRQGATYNEQFF.

Notes on this clonotype: A single base separates this from a much larger clone, so it may be a read error. No conserved phenylalanine or tryptophan is present at the end of the CDR3, so a read error is the likely explanation. This rearrangement joins TRBV4-2 to TRBJ2-7; a possible D gene is TRBD1 (6 bases). Trimming stripped 5 bases from V and 6 bases from J, with 14 bases between. The CDR3 is made up of 13 amino acids. CDR1 is LGHNA, CDR2 YNFKEQ, per germline. The CDR3 protein is CASSALTRGEQYL. The CDR3 DNA reads TGTGCCAGCAGCGCTCTCACCAGGGGCGAGCAGTACCTC.

This clonotype was seen only a few times. The chain is built from TRBV27 and TRBJ1-1; TRBD1 is a possible D gene (5 bases). The CDR3 loop spans 14 amino acids. The germline gives CDR1 MNHEY, CDR2 SMNVEV (reference sequence). Trimming removed 7 bases from V and 9 bases from J, with 21 bases in between. The CDR3 DNA follows: TGTGCCAGCAAGTCCCCCGGGGCACAGATTAAAGCTTTCTTT. It encodes CASKSPGAQIKAFF.

This clonotype occurred many times. The chain employs TRBV3-1 and TRBJ1-2; D remains ambiguous. This CDR3 contains 14 residues. Looked up from germline, CDR1 is LGHDT and CDR2 is YNNKEL (reference sequence). Trimming cost V 0 bases and J 2 bases, with 7 bases left between them. The CDR3 sequence is CASSQDATNYGYTF. The CDR3 region has the DNA TGTGCCAGCAGCCAAGACGCGACGAACTATGGCTACACCTTC. The whole variable domain, remainder taken from reference TRBV3-1 and TRBJ1-2, is DTAVSQTPKYLVTQMGNDKSIKCEQNLGHDTMYWYKQDSKKFLKIMFSYNNKELIINETVPNRFSPKSPDKAHLNLHINSLELGDSAVYFCASSQDATNYGYTFGSGTRLTVV.

This clonotype was recorded a few times. The rearrangement joins TRBV7-8 to TRBJ2-2; TRBD1 agrees at 7 bases. V lost 4 bases, J lost 6 bases, and 8 bases stayed unmatched. Germline V gene sequence: CDR1 SGHVS, CDR2 FQNEAQ. The CDR3 is 15 residues long. The CDR3 reads CASSSRTGSPGELFF. CDR3 DNA: TGTGCCAGCAGCTCAAGGACAGGCTCGCCCGGGGAGCTGTTTTTT.

This clonotype occurred many times. This chain uses TRBV27 with TRBJ2-1, with D possibly matching TRBD2 (5 bases). The CDR3 contains 16 residues. Germline V gives CDR1 MNHEY, CDR2 SMNVEV (reference sequence). Trimming removed 0 bases at V and 13 bases at J, with 22 bases between. Written as DNA, the CDR3 is TGTGCCAGCAGTTTATCGGTGCTAGCCGCAACTCATCAACAGTTCTTC. It specifies CASSLSVLAATHQQFF.

This clonotype was seen repeatedly, ten times or more. This chain uses TRBV7-3 with TRBJ2-1; D remains unclear. Looked up from germline, CDR1 is SGHTA and CDR2 is FQGTGA. This CDR3 is 15 amino acids long. V lost 5 bases and J lost 0, with 11 bases in between. In DNA, the CDR3 is TGTGCCAGCAGCCCCGCGGTAAGCTCCTACAATGAGCAGTTCTTC. Its translation: CASSPAVSSYNEQFF.

The chain employs TRBV27 and TRBJ2-7, with D uncertain. CDR3 length: 12 amino acids. Per germline, CDR1 MNHEY and CDR2 SMNVEV (reference sequence). Trimming removed 4 bases from V and 6 bases from J, with 10 bases in between. The chain's CDR3 is CASSYKVGEQYF. The CDR3 bases are TGTGCCAGCAGTTATAAAGTTGGCGAGCAGTACTTC.

In this sample, this clonotype turned up a few times. The J gene is TRBJ1-2, the V gene TRBV10-2, with D perhaps TRBD1 (5 bases). Germline loops: CDR1 WSHSY, CDR2 SAAADI. Deletions cut 6 bases from V and 8 bases from J, with 13 bases between. CDR3 length: 12 amino acids. The CDR3: CASRTDHLGYTF. The CDR3 region has the DNA TGCGCCAGCAGGACAGATCATCTGGGCTACACCTTC.

The gene calls are TRBV10-3 and TRBJ1-3; D is unresolved. V was clipped by 7 bases and J by 4 bases, with 11 bases between them. The length of the CDR3 is 13 residues. Germline V gene data show CDR1 as ENHRY and CDR2 as SYGVKD. CDR3 nucleotides: TGTGCCATCACCTCGGGATCCGGAAACACCATATATTTT. Protein sequence: CAITSGSGNTIYF.

This clonotype was seen ten or more times. The chain couples TRBV12-3 or TRBV12-4 to TRBJ1-1; D is ambiguous. V was trimmed by 1 base and J by 6 bases, leaving 12 bases between them. The CDR3 covers 14 residues. CDR3 in amino acids: CASSLGGGPAEAFF. DNA of the CDR3: TGTGCCAGCAGTTTAGGGGGAGGGCCGGCTGAAGCTTTCTTT.

This rearrangement joins TRBV7-9 to TRBJ2-1; 10 bases are shared with TRBD2. CDR1 and CDR2 from the germline V gene are SEHNR and FQNEAQ (reference sequence). V lost 7 bases to trimming and J lost 6 bases; unmatched junction nucleotides: 12. CDR3 length: 16 residues. The CDR3 protein is CASTPPGASGGNEQFF. CDR3 bases: TGTGCCAGCACCCCCCCCGGGGCTAGCGGGGGCAATGAGCAGTTCTTC. The full variable domain, in which reference TRBV7-9 and TRBJ2-1 provide the parts outside the CDR3, is DTGVSQNPRHKITKRGQNVTFRCDPISEHNRLYWYRQTLGQGPEFLTYFQNEAQLEKSRLLSDRFSAERPKGSFSTLEIQRTEQGDSAMYLCASTPPGASGGNEQFFGPGTRLTVL.

The chain couples TRBV19 to TRBJ1-2; possible D gene TRBD1, 5 bases. The CDR3 consists of 15 residues. V lost 10 bases, J lost 7 bases, and 25 bases lay in between. In germline, CDR1 is LNHDA, CDR2 SQIVND (reference sequence). CDR3: CANPREQGSVPGYTF. The CDR3 DNA sequence: TGTGCCAACCCAAGGGAGCAGGGTTCAGTCCCTGGCTACACCTTC.

This clonotype was seen many times. This sequence joins TRBV7-9 and TRBJ1-1; 7 bases are shared with TRBD1. V shed 6 bases and J 1 base; nucleotides not matched to a gene: 5. Germline V gene data show CDR1 as SEHNR and CDR2 as FQNEAQ (reference sequence). The CDR3 contains 14 residues. This CDR3 is CASSLTGANTEAFF. DNA of the CDR3: TGTGCCAGCAGTCTCACAGGGGCGAACACTGAAGCTTTCTTT.

This clonotype was seen repeatedly, ten times or more. The chain has TRBV10-3 and TRBJ2-1; weak D call: TRBD1 (6 bases). This CDR3 comprises 14 residues. Germline V gene sequence: CDR1 ENHRY, CDR2 SYGVKD. The ends were cut back, 10 bases at V and 2 bases at J, with 15 bases in the middle. The CDR3 sequence is CASNSDSTYNEQFF. The CDR3 region has the DNA TGTGCCAGCAATTCGGACAGCACCTACAATGAGCAGTTCTTC.

The chain employs TRBV20-1 and TRBJ1-4; weak D call: TRBD1 (5 bases). Germline lookup yields CDR1 DFQATT and CDR2 SNEGSKA (reference sequence). The CDR3 totals 13 residues. V was clipped by 0 bases and J by 8 bases, with 10 bases between them. CDR3 nucleotides: TGCAGTGCTAGAGAGGGGGTTTGGGAAAAACTGTTTTTT. Encoded protein: CSAREGVWEKLFF.

The sample holds one count of this clonotype. The V gene is TRBV3-1, the J gene TRBJ2-1; D gene uncertain. The V gene's germline CDR1 is LGHDT and CDR2 YNNKEL (reference sequence). The CDR3 length is 15 residues. V was shortened by 1 base and J by 2 bases, with 9 bases between the two germline ends. CDR3 coding DNA: TGTGCCAGCAGCCAAGGGATGATACCCTACAATGAGCAGTTCTTC. Protein product: CASSQGMIPYNEQFF.

This chain joins TRBV28 and TRBJ2-2, with 8 bases fitting TRBD1. With V trimmed by 6 bases and J by 8 bases, 14 bases remained unmatched. The CDR3 consists of 16 residues. Germline loops: CDR1 MDHEN, CDR2 SYDVKM. CDR3 sequence reads: CASSSAGTGLRGELFF. As DNA, the CDR3 is TGTGCCAGCAGCTCCGCCGGGACAGGACTTCGTGGGGAGCTGTTTTTT.

This clonotype appeared a few times. The gene calls are TRBV30 and TRBJ1-1; D remains unclear. V was trimmed by 4 bases and J by 6 bases, leaving 9 bases between them. There are 11 residues in the CDR3. Germline V gives CDR1 GTSNPN, CDR2 SVGIG (reference sequence). The CDR3 region is CAWKNPAEAFF. DNA of the CDR3: TGTGCCTGGAAAAATCCGGCTGAAGCTTTCTTT.

This clonotype was found a few times. J is TRBJ2-7 and V is TRBV5-6; 7 nucleotides line up with TRBD1. The CDR3 is made up of 14 amino acids. Trimming took 4 bases from V and 2 from J; bases not matched to a gene: 6. The germline CDR1 and CDR2 sequences are SGHDT and YYEEEE. CDR3 in amino acids: CASSEGTAPYEQYF. In nucleotides, the CDR3 is TGTGCCAGCAGCGAAGGGACAGCGCCCTACGAGCAGTACTTC. Drawing the rest from reference TRBV5-6 and TRBJ2-7, the complete variable domain is DAGVTQSPTHLIKTRGQQVTLRCSPKSGHDTVSWYQQALGQGPQFIFQYYEEEERQRGNFPDRFSGHQFPNYSSELNVNALLLGDSALYLCASSEGTAPYEQYFGPGTRLTVT.

This clonotype has at least ten counts. The chain has TRBV20-1 and TRBJ2-1; 13 positions match TRBD2. The CDR3 length is 15 residues. Trimming at V came to 5 bases and at J to 6 bases, leaving 7 bases not matched to a gene. The germline V gene encodes CDR1 DFQATT and CDR2 SNEGSKA (reference sequence). CDR3 nucleotide sequence: TGCAGTGCTTCTTGGACTAGCGGGAGTGGCAATGAGCAGTTCTTC. Its protein is CSASWTSGSGNEQFF.

In DNA form, the CDR3 reads TGTGCCAGCAGCTTAGGCCGAACAGGGTCCTATGGCTACACCTTC. Its translation: CASSLGRTGSYGYTF. The rearrangement links TRBV7-6 to TRBJ1-2, with TRBD1 as a possible D gene (6 bases). CDR3 length: 15 residues. The V end lost 1 base, the J end lost 4 bases, and 13 bases lay between the germline ends. The germline V gene encodes CDR1 SGHVS and CDR2 FNYEAQ.